This T cell receptor beta chain originates from a study of cytotoxic CD8 clonotypes in ibrutinib-treated CLL. The wider study: Of a cohort that held about a dozen relapsed/refractory and roughly 15 treatment-naive patients, roughly 18 were IGHV unmutated. General study findings and limits: With treatment, public clonotypes, which were uncommon, either contracted or remained stable. Investigators sampled sustained-remission and progressing patients at differing times.

V was clipped by 3 bases and J by 7 bases, with 18 bases between them. The CDR3 runs to 15 residues. From germline, CDR1 is SEHNR and CDR2 FQNEAQ (reference sequence). The table came from immunoSEQ multiplex PCR; TCRdb's copy has only in-frame clones and leaves some out. The sample carries about 160,000 clones, around 84% recorded once. Concerning this clone: The antigen remains undetermined.

The material sequenced was PBMCs, taken after 12 months of ibrutinib treatment. The chain joins TRBV7-9 to TRBJ1-2; possibly TRBD1 for D (5 bases). This TCR came from a human donor with chronic lymphocytic leukemia. The CDR3, as DNA: TGTGCCAGCAGCTTGGCCCCCGGGACCGCGGGTGGCTACACCTTC. As protein: CASSLAPGTAGGYTF.